This paragraph reports one TCR beta chain. The data belong to a study of identifying expanded T cells in peripheral blood. The CDR3 covers 17 residues. The junction had 20 bases not matched to a gene; V was cut back by 6 bases and J by 7 bases. Germline CDR1 and CDR2: LNHDA and SQIVND (reference sequence). Sequenced by immunoSEQ multiplex PCR; TCRdb stores in-frame clones only, minus some. The data show more than 90,000 clones, about 83% seen once. Material for sequencing was blood. V gene TRBV19 combines with J gene TRBJ1-2, with 7 nucleotides matching TRBD1. This clonotype originated in a person between 18 and 75 years old in good health. CDR3 protein: CASRSLGQPLDRFGYTF. CDR3 in DNA: TGTGCCAGTAGGAGCTTGGGACAGCCTCTCGATAGGTTTGGCTACACCTTC.